This T cell receptor beta chain was identified during a study of regulatory T cells in long-lasting Graves disease. The time point is: newly diagnosed GD, antithyroid drugs for less than 3 months. Researchers made the TCR library from RNA that was extracted from PBMCs. Graves' disease diagnoses used American Thyroid Association guidelines. EDTA tubes received approximately 9.8 milliliters of drawn peripheral blood. This clonotype was seen repeatedly, ten times or more. Building the TCR beta libraries relied on iRepertoire HTBI primers, and CDR3 regions underwent Arm-PCR. TCRdb analysed the multiplex PCR reads with MiXCR anew, one entry per CDR3 protein. The data contain 250,000 or so distinct CDR3 sequences, under 20% of them seen just once; the ten biggest clones take up around 15%. These data also featured in a second study, about T cells in Graves' hyperthyroidism and ophthalmopathy. That report notes: A patient was excluded if there was uncontrolled infection, other autoimmune disease, pregnancy or lactation.

The sample here was peripheral blood mononuclear cells (PBMCs), taken at new diagnosis, from a patient treated with antithyroid drugs. The sequence derives from a woman aged 25 to 39 with Graves disease.

The CDR3 sequence is CASSLPTGAEAFF. The DNA for the CDR3 is TGCGCCAGCAGCTTGCCGACCGGGGCTGAAGCTTTCTTT. This rearrangement joins TRBV5-1 to TRBJ1-1; D not certain. CDR1 SGHRS and CDR2 YFSETQ come from the germline V gene. V lost 1 base and J lost 6, with 10 bases in between. CDR3 length: 13 residues.